Presented here are 22 T cell receptor beta chains from one specimen sequenced in a study of vaccination effects on CD4 cells after COVID-19. Their antigens remain unidentified. The method was immunoSEQ multiplex PCR; TCRdb's version includes in-frame clones alone and lacks a portion of them. Here the sample spans tens of thousands of clones, about 79% being singletons. After expansion with viral peptide pools in the ViraFEST assay, antigen-specific CD4+ T cells were sequenced. CD4+ T cell isolation took place after 10 days of culture. According to the study, vaccine recipients showed no prior SARS-CoV-2 infection and negative nucleocapsid antibodies. The sample consisted of CD4+ T cells from PBMCs cultured with HCoV-OC43 spike peptides, taken before COVID-19 vaccination. Subset of the sample: HCoV-OC43 spike overlapping peptide pool stimulation. These receptors were collected from a human donor who received a COVID-19 vaccine.

This clone was picked up a small number of times. This chain links TRBV6-5 with TRBJ2-2, with unresolved D. Trimming took 0 bases from V and 8 from J, leaving 10 bases between them. The CDR3 sequence is 14 residues long. The germline V gene encodes CDR1 MNHEY and CDR2 SVGAGI. The CDR3 reads CASSYSPVRGELFF. The CDR3 DNA reads as TGTGCCAGCAGTTACTCCCCAGTGCGGGGGGAGCTGTTTTTT.

The rearrangement joins TRBV4-3 to TRBJ1-2, with TRBD1 identical over 8 bases. CDR1 is LGHNA and CDR2 is YSLEER in the germline V gene. This CDR3 comprises 14 residues. The V and J ends lost 5 bases and 6 bases, in that order; junction bases with no gene match: 8. The CDR3, as DNA: TGCGCCAGCAGCGATATACGGACAGGGAATGGCTACACCTTC. Protein: CASSDIRTGNGYTF.

CDR3: CASSLDRGGLTDTQYF. The CDR3 coding sequence is TGCGCCAGCAGCCTCGACAGGGGGGGCCTCACAGATACGCAGTATTTT. This rearrangement joins TRBV5-1 to TRBJ2-3; 9 nucleotides align to TRBD1. The CDR3 runs to 16 residues. The V gene end was trimmed by 4 bases and the J gene end by 2 bases; junction bases not matched to a gene: 8. CDR1 and CDR2 (germline): SGHRS, YFSETQ.

The chain recombines TRBV5-1 with TRBJ2-7; D unclear. The CDR3 has 14 residues. V was trimmed by 0 bases and J by 6 bases, leaving 13 bases between them. Germline V gene data show CDR1 as SGHRS and CDR2 as YFSETQ. The CDR3 sequence: CASSLEGTTGEQYV. The CDR3 bases are TGCGCCAGCAGCTTGGAGGGTACCACGGGCGAGCAGTACGTC.

The chain employs TRBV21-1 and TRBJ2-3; the table gives TRBD2 as D, unverified against the DNA. TRBV21-1 represents a pseudogene. The CDR3 is 16 residues long. This chain's CDR3 is CASSPGMDPNTDTQYF. The CDR3, as DNA: TGTGCCAGCAGCCCCGGGATGGACCCGAACACAGATACGCAGTATTTT.

This sequence joins TRBV18 and TRBJ1-4; D perhaps matches TRBD1 (6 bases). V was cut by 4 bases and J by 7 bases, with 10 bases left in between. Germline V gene lookup returns CDR1 KGHSH and CDR2 LQKENI. The CDR3 is 13 amino acids. The CDR3 DNA follows: TGTGCCAGCTCACAGGGAGGGGGTGAAAAACTGTTTTTT. It yields the protein CASSQGGGEKLFF.

The genes are TRBV24-1 and TRBJ1-4, with D maybe TRBD1 (6 bases). V dropped 1 base and J dropped 8 bases, with 13 bases sitting between them. There are 15 residues in the CDR3. Per the germline V gene, CDR1 is KGHDR and CDR2 is SFDVKD. The CDR3 loop is CATSDFAGVGEKLFF. CDR3 in DNA: TGTGCCACCAGTGATTTTGCAGGGGTTGGGGAAAAACTGTTTTTT.

The chain employs TRBV6-5 and TRBJ2-3; D is possibly TRBD1 (5 bases). The CDR3 loop spans 15 amino acids. V lost 2 bases and J lost 3, with 12 bases in between. Germline V CDR1 and CDR2: MNHEY, SVGAGI. The CDR3 DNA follows: TGTGCCAGCAGTTACGACAGACTTCAGACAGATACGCAGTATTTT. Protein product: CASSYDRLQTDTQYF.

This clone was detected only a few times. The V call is TRBV4-1, the J call TRBJ1-5; no definite D call. Trimming removed 2 bases from V and 9 bases from J, with 8 bases in between. CDR1 MGHRA and CDR2 YSYEKL come from the germline V gene. CDR3 length: 12 amino acids. For the CDR3, the DNA is TGCGCCAGCAGCCAACCTTTTGGGCCCCAGCATTTT. Translation gives CASSQPFGPQHF.

The rearrangement uses TRBV10-1 and TRBJ2-5, with a possible D match to TRBD1 (6 bases). The germline gives CDR1 WNHNN, CDR2 SYGVQD (reference sequence). V was shortened by 3 bases and J by 1 base, with 12 bases between the two germline ends. The CDR3 spans 15 residues. CDR3 sequence (DNA): TGCGCCAGCAGTGAAGGGGGTACCGGCCAAGAGACCCAGTACTTC. This gives the protein CASSEGGTGQETQYF.

This clone occurred once. The chain joins TRBV2 to TRBJ2-1, with 12 bases fitting TRBD2. The J segment lost 7 bases and the V segment lost 4 bases, leaving 11 bases of the junction unmatched. The CDR3 runs to 17 residues. The V gene's germline CDR1 is SNHLY and CDR2 FYNNEI. In nucleotides, the CDR3 is TGTGCCAGCAGTGGCCTAGCGGGGGGGTATCTGAGGAATGAGCAGTTCTTC. This translates into CASSGLAGGYLRNEQFF.

In this sample, this clone turned up a few times. V usage is TRBV18 and J usage is TRBJ1-3, with D hard to call. The V gene's germline CDR1 is KGHSH and CDR2 LQKENI. The germline V and J ends were trimmed by 4 bases and 8 bases, with 9 bases remaining between them. The CDR3 has 12 residues. Written as DNA, the CDR3 is TGTGCCAGCTCACTCTCGACGGACACCATATATTTT. It translates to CASSLSTDTIYF.

The chain uses TRBV4-3 and TRBJ1-2; no firm D call. V shed 5 bases and J shed 7 bases, with 14 bases lying between them. The CDR3 is 13 residues long. Germline assignment: CDR1 LGHNA and CDR2 YSLEER. The CDR3 nucleotides are TGCGCCAGCAGCGACACTTCGGGCTTTGGCTACACCTTC. Its translation is CASSDTSGFGYTF.

For the CDR3, the DNA is TGCGCCAGCAGCCCTGGTGTGGACTATGGCTACACCTTC. Amino acids: CASSPGVDYGYTF. This chain links TRBV5-1 with TRBJ1-2, with unresolved D. Deletions cut 4 bases from V and 3 bases from J, with 10 bases between. This CDR3 spans 13 amino acids. CDR1 and CDR2 from the germline V gene are SGHRS and YFSETQ.

This clone was seen just once. V gene TRBV5-1 combines with J gene TRBJ2-3; 10 nucleotides align to TRBD1. The V gene's germline CDR1 is SGHRS and CDR2 YFSETQ. The CDR3 loop spans 16 amino acids. J gave up 1 base and V 1 base, and 3 bases lay outside the gene matches. The CDR3 loop reads CASSLRGTGGTDTQYF. DNA of the CDR3: TGCGCCAGCAGCTTGAGAGGGACAGGGGGCACAGATACGCAGTATTTT. Using reference TRBV5-1 and TRBJ2-3 for the parts outside the CDR3, the full variable domain is KAGVTQTPRYLIKTRGQQVTLSCSPISGHRSVSWYQQTPGQGLQFLFEYFSETQRNKGNFPGRFSGRQFSNSRSEMNVSTLELGDSALYLCASSLRGTGGTDTQYFGPGTRLTVL.

J is TRBJ2-5 and V is TRBV28; 10 positions match TRBD1. The CDR3 totals 14 residues. After removal of 5 bases from V and 5 bases from J, the junction contained 5 bases not matched to a gene. Looked up from germline, CDR1 is MDHEN and CDR2 is SYDVKM. CDR3 sequence (DNA): TGTGCCAGCAGTACCCCGGGACAGGGGGAGACCCAGTACTTC. Amino acid sequence: CASSTPGQGETQYF.

This clone was detected only once. The chain uses TRBV27 and TRBJ2-2, with D perhaps given as TRBD1 or TRBD2 (5 bases each). The CDR3 length is 18 residues. V lost 6 bases, J lost 5 bases, and 25 bases lay in between. Germline loops: CDR1 MNHEY, CDR2 SMNVEV (reference sequence). CDR3 sequence reads: CASRRGQQPGWGTGELFF. Written as DNA, the CDR3 is TGTGCCAGCAGGAGGGGCCAACAACCCGGGTGGGGGACCGGGGAGCTGTTTTTT.

The rearrangement uses TRBV6-5 and TRBJ1-3; possible D gene TRBD1, 5 bases. The CDR3 runs to 13 residues. Looked up from germline, CDR1 is MNHEY and CDR2 is SVGAGI. Trimming took 2 bases from V and 4 from J, leaving 6 bases between them. This chain's CDR3 is CASSYDRGNTIYF. The CDR3 region has the DNA TGTGCCAGCAGTTACGACAGAGGAAACACCATATATTTT.

The gene calls are TRBV7-2 and TRBJ2-5; TRBD1 matches at 9 bases. The germline CDR1 and CDR2 sequences are SGHTA and FQGNSA. Trimming cost V 1 base and J 5 bases; bases outside gene matches: 5. This CDR3 is built from 15 residues. The CDR3 protein is CASSLDPTGGETQYF. The CDR3 coding sequence is TGTGCCAGCAGCTTAGACCCTACAGGGGGCGAGACCCAGTACTTC.

V is TRBV6-5 and J is TRBJ1-1; weak D call: TRBD1 (5 bases). V lost 6 bases, J lost 2 bases, and 16 bases lay in between. Germline V lookup: CDR1 MNHEY, CDR2 SVGAGI. This CDR3 spans 15 amino acids. The CDR3 nucleotides are TGTGCCAGCAGGACCCTAAGACAGCTCAACACTGAAGCTTTCTTT. Protein product: CASRTLRQLNTEAFF.

The chain recombines TRBV6-5 with TRBJ2-6; no clear D gene. The CDR3 sequence is 13 residues long. Trimming pared 7 bases from V and 0 bases from J, leaving 4 bases between. CDR1 and CDR2 (germline): MNHEY, SVGAGI. CDR3 sequence reads: CASTTSGANVLTF. As DNA, the CDR3 is TGTGCCAGCACTACCTCTGGGGCCAACGTCCTGACTTTC.

This chain joins TRBV12-3 or TRBV12-4 and TRBJ2-7; no definite D call. V lost 5 bases and J 0 bases, leaving 8 bases between the germline ends. The length of the CDR3 is 13 residues. The CDR3 loop reads CASSNSPSYEQYV. The DNA of the CDR3 is TGTGCCAGCAGTAACTCCCCCTCCTACGAGCAGTACGTC.